This T cell receptor (beta chain) was observed in a study of blood T cells in healthy people across ages. Whole-study results and caveats: Among long-lived donors, naive CD4+ cells were more numerous and diversity higher than in aged donors.

Germline V lookup: CDR1 SGHDT, CDR2 YYEEEE. Unmatched junction bases numbered 10, after V lost 5 bases and J lost 5 bases. CDR3 length equals 14 residues. This clonotype has a count of ten or more. Its antigen is as yet unknown. For every donor, a draw yielded ten milliliters of peripheral blood. Primers used in a second PCR of about 7 to 12 cycles were a sample-barcoded 5' primer and a J-beta primer mix. A single record per CDR3 protein comes from TCRdb applying MiXCR to the 5' RACE reads. The repertoire holds 850,000 to 950,000 distinct CDR3 sequences, with about 30% as singletons. Sequenced: blood. This chain links TRBV5-6 with TRBJ2-7; 7 bases map to TRBD1. The sequence was obtained from a woman of 80 years or more in good health. CDR3 nucleotide sequence: TGTGCCAGCAGTCCGGGACAGAGGACGAACGAGCAGTACTTC. It is translated as CASSPGQRTNEQYF.